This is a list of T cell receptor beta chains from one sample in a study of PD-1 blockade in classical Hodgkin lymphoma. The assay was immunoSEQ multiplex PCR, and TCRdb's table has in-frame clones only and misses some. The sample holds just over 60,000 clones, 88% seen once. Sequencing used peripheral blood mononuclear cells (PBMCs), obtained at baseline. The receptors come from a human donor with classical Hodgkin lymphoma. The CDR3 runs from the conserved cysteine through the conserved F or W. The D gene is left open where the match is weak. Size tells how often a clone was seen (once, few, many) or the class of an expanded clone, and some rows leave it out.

CASSQERDNEQFF	TGCGCCAGCAGCCAAGAACGGGACAATGAGCAGTTCTTC	.	TRBJ2-1	TRBV4-1	.
CASSQAGGIEQFF	TGTGCCAGCTCACAGGCGGGGGGGATTGAGCAGTTCTTC	TRBD2	TRBJ2-1	TRBV18	.
CASSPGRDSSYEQYF	TGTGCCAGCTCCCCAGGGCGGGACAGCTCCTACGAGCAGTACTTC	.	TRBJ2-7	TRBV18	once
CASSPGTGGSYEQYF	TGTGCCAGCAGTCCCGGGACAGGGGGCTCCTACGAGCAGTACTTC	TRBD1	TRBJ2-7	TRBV28	.
CASSATGAGANVLTF	TGTGCCAGCAGCGCGACAGGGGCTGGGGCCAACGTCCTGACTTTC	TRBD1	TRBJ2-6	TRBV28	few
CASSQETNFYYEQYF	TGTGCCAGCAGCCAAGAAACTAACTTTTACTACGAGCAGTACTTC	.	TRBJ2-7	TRBV4-2	.
CVRRMGVYLQGALLTDTQYF	TGTGTCAGAAGAATGGGGGTTTATTTACAGGGGGCCTTGCTCACAGATACGCAGTATTTT	.	TRBJ2-3	TRBV7-5	.
CASSEASGAQRAFF	TGTGCCAGCAGTGAAGCGAGTGGGGCCCAGCGAGCTTTCTTT	.	TRBJ1-1	TRBV2	.
CASGTGGTFYGYTF	TGTGCCAGTGGAACAGGGGGAACCTTTTATGGCTACACCTTC	TRBD1	TRBJ1-2	TRBV19	.
CASSNDGIKETQYF	TGTGCCAGCAGCAACGACGGAATAAAAGAGACCCAGTACTTC	.	TRBJ2-5	TRBV21-1	.
CASSQGVNTDTQYF	TGTGCCAGCAGCCAAGGGGTGAACACAGATACGCAGTATTTT	.	TRBJ2-3	TRBV7-6	.
CASSLERNTEAFF	TGTGCCAGCAGCCTGGAGCGGAACACTGAAGCTTTCTTT	.	TRBJ1-1	TRBV9	many
CASSYEGLSYEQYF	TGTGCCAGCAGTTACGAAGGGCTCAGCTACGAGCAGTACTTC	.	TRBJ2-7	TRBV6-5	.
CASSYPWGPYNSPLHF	TGTGCCAGCAGTTACCCGTGGGGACCCTATAATTCACCCCTCCACTTT	.	TRBJ1-6	TRBV6-6	.
CASSGYTGTSGGRDEQFF	TGTGCCAGCAGCGGGTATACCGGGACTAGCGGGGGGCGCGATGAGCAGTTCTTC	TRBD2	TRBJ2-1	TRBV9	.
CASSSKTGGMETQYF	TGTGCCAGCAGCTCGAAGACAGGGGGTATGGAGACCCAGTACTTC	TRBD1	TRBJ2-5	TRBV11-2	.
CASSLRGTGGSYNEQFF	TGTGCCAGCAGCTTAAGGGGGACAGGGGGCTCCTACAATGAGCAGTTCTTC	TRBD1	TRBJ2-1	TRBV11-2	.